Below, 16 T cell receptor beta chains from the same sample are listed, as sequenced in a study of T-cell memory formation after mild COVID-19. TCRdb redid the calling of the 5' RACE reads with MiXCR, one entry per CDR3 protein. This sample has approximately 500,000 distinct CDR3 sequences; roughly 25% occur once, and the top ten carry around 12%. The sample comprised PBMCs or a T cell subset sorted from them (not recorded which). The origin of the receptors is an adult woman who had mild COVID-19 (a few samples of this study predate the infection). Cell type and time point are not known.

The chain combines TRBV5-6 with TRBJ2-7; possible D gene TRBD2, 6 bases. Trimming took off 4 bases at V and 3 bases at J, with 14 bases between the two ends. CDR1 SGHDT and CDR2 YYEEEE come from the germline V gene. The CDR3 covers 14 residues. The CDR3 sequence is CASSGTGTLYEQYF. In nucleotides, the CDR3 is TGTGCCAGCAGCGGAACCGGGACTCTCTACGAGCAGTACTTC.

This chain uses TRBV7-9 with TRBJ1-1; perhaps TRBD1 as D (5 bases). The CDR3 is 17 residues long. Trimming shortened V by 3 bases and J by 5 bases, and 22 bases separated the two germline ends. Germline-derived CDR1 and CDR2 are SEHNR and FQNEAQ (reference sequence). CDR3 coding DNA: TGTGCCAGCAGCTTGAGTCTCTACCTCCAGGGTGGGACTGAAGCTTTCTTT. This codes for CASSLSLYLQGGTEAFF.

This clonotype has just a few counts. The V and J genes are TRBV5-1 and TRBJ1-2; D uncertain. This CDR3 has 12 residues. Trimming removed 4 bases at V and 3 bases at J, with 7 bases between. Germline CDR1 is SGHRS and CDR2 is YFSETQ. This CDR3 is CASSVGYYGYTF. CDR3 in DNA: TGCGCCAGCAGCGTTGGATACTATGGCTACACCTTC.

The J gene is TRBJ2-1, the V gene TRBV4-1; D tentatively reads TRBD1 or TRBD2 (5 bases each). CDR1 MGHRA and CDR2 YSYEKL come from the germline V gene. This CDR3 comprises 15 residues. V lost 4 bases to trimming and J lost 4 bases, with 14 bases between them. The CDR3 loop is CASSLGEFAYNEQFF. CDR3 coding DNA: TGCGCCAGCAGCCTGGGGGAGTTCGCGTACAATGAGCAGTTCTTC.

This chain joins TRBV12-3 or TRBV12-4 and TRBJ2-7; tentatively, D is TRBD1 (5 bases). The CDR3 has 14 amino acids. The ends were cut back, 6 bases at V and 2 bases at J, with 14 bases in the middle. As DNA, the CDR3 is TGTGCCAGCAGCCCTACCCAGGGCGCCTACGAGCAGTACTTC. Translating gives CASSPTQGAYEQYF.

This clonotype was observed a few times. V gene TRBV20-1 combines with J gene TRBJ2-2, with D maybe TRBD2 (7 bases). The CDR3 has 15 amino acids. Trimming shortened V by 5 bases and J by 2 bases, and 15 bases separated the two germline ends. CDR1 is DFQATT, CDR2 SNEGSKA, per germline (reference sequence). CDR3 in DNA: TGCAGTGCTCGCCGGGGGGCAGCCAACACCGGGGAGCTGTTTTTT. It translates to CSARRGAANTGELFF.

J is TRBJ2-3 and V is TRBV20-1; TRBD2 aligns across 9 bases. The J segment lost 2 bases and the V segment lost 7 bases, leaving 4 bases of the junction unmatched. Germline V lookup: CDR1 DFQATT, CDR2 SNEGSKA (reference sequence). This CDR3 is built from 13 residues. The CDR3 loop is CSEAGLATDTQYF. CDR3 DNA sequence: TGCAGTGAGGCGGGACTAGCCACAGATACGCAGTATTTT.

This clonotype has just a few counts. The chain is built from TRBV12-3 or TRBV12-4 and TRBJ2-2; D is undetermined. Trimming shortened V by 6 bases and J by 0 bases, and 14 bases separated the two germline ends. There are 16 residues in the CDR3. The CDR3: CASRPNRVSNTGELFF. The CDR3 nucleotides are TGTGCCAGCAGGCCAAACCGGGTCTCGAACACCGGGGAGCTGTTTTTT.

This clonotype showed up many times. V is TRBV11-2 and J is TRBJ2-1; D is uncertain. Trimming shortened V by 0 bases and J by 10 bases, and 13 bases separated the two germline ends. The CDR3 totals 14 residues. Germline CDR1 reads SGHAT; CDR2 reads FQNNGV. The CDR3 sequence: CASSLDSWITEQFF. As DNA, the CDR3 is TGTGCCAGCAGCTTAGACAGCTGGATTACAGAGCAGTTCTTC.

The chain links TRBV2 to TRBJ2-7; 15 bases align to TRBD2. This CDR3 comprises 18 residues. Germline assignment: CDR1 SNHLY and CDR2 FYNNEI. The V gene end was trimmed by 6 bases and the J gene end by 3 bases; junction bases not matched to a gene: 12. The CDR3 here is CASSGLAGGSLVGYEQYF. In DNA, the CDR3 is TGTGCCAGCAGCGGACTAGCGGGAGGGAGTCTTGTTGGCTACGAGCAGTACTTC.

The chain has TRBV7-2 and TRBJ2-1; TRBD2 aligns across 7 bases. J was trimmed by 8 bases and V by 5 bases; bases with no gene match: 3. The CDR3 has 12 residues. CDR1 and CDR2 from the germline V gene are SGHTA and FQGNSA. The DNA for the CDR3 is TGTGCCAGCAGCCGGACTAGGGATGAGCAGTTCTTC. This sequence encodes CASSRTRDEQFF.

The CDR3 reads CASSATWTGDGYTF. As DNA, the CDR3 is TGTGCCAGCAGCGCTACATGGACAGGGGACGGCTACACCTTC. The V call is TRBV7-2, the J call TRBJ1-2, with TRBD1 identical over 9 bases. Trimming at V came to 5 bases and at J to 8 bases, leaving 9 bases not matched to a gene. Per germline, CDR1 SGHTA and CDR2 FQGNSA. The CDR3 is 14 residues long.

This clonotype was observed a few times. The chain carries TRBV5-4 and TRBJ1-2; 9 nucleotides align to TRBD1. CDR1 and CDR2 (germline): SGHNT, YYREEE (reference sequence). V gave up 4 bases and J gave up 7 bases; unmatched junction bases: 5. The CDR3 has 13 amino acids. In nucleotides, the CDR3 is TGTGCCAGCAGCCCTGACAGGGGGGGTGGCTACACCTTC. It is translated as CASSPDRGGGYTF.

V and J are TRBV19 and TRBJ1-4; no definite D call. Germline values: CDR1 LNHDA, CDR2 SQIVND (reference sequence). This CDR3 comprises 15 residues. V was pared by 7 bases and J by 0 bases, with 12 bases between. This CDR3 is CASKTSDATNEKLFF. The DNA for the CDR3 is TGTGCCAGTAAAACATCCGATGCAACTAATGAAAAACTGTTTTTT.

J is TRBJ2-7 and V is TRBV11-2; D gene ambiguous. The CDR3 contains 12 residues. V was trimmed by 5 bases and J by 6 bases, leaving 11 bases between them. Per germline, CDR1 SGHAT and CDR2 FQNNGV. The CDR3 DNA follows: TGTGCCAGCAGCCAGGCTCTGTCCGAGCAGTACTTC. As protein: CASSQALSEQYF.

This chain uses TRBV7-2 with TRBJ2-5, with D unresolved. The CDR3 length is 16 residues. Deletions cut 5 bases from V and 4 bases from J, with 20 bases between. Germline CDR1 SGHTA, CDR2 FQGNSA. CDR3 coding DNA: TGTGCCAGCAGCCCTAATTATTCTAGTCATCTAGAGACCCAGTACTTC. This translates into CASSPNYSSHLETQYF.